This TCR beta chain came from a study of blood T cell repertoires in COVID-19. The wider study: Sources were T cells, B-cell-depleted T cells, or PBMCs; the material itself was cDNA or gDNA.

V gave up 4 bases and J gave up 4 bases, with 4 bases separating them. The CDR3 runs to 11 residues. Germline V gene sequence: CDR1 SQVTM, CDR2 ANQGSEA. Sequenced by immunoSEQ multiplex PCR; TCRdb stores in-frame clones only, minus some. Of about 190,000 clones detected, approximately 91% appear once; the ten largest clones hold approximately 5.6%. The sample holds a few counts of this clone. Sequenced material: peripheral blood. This receptor was taken from a middle-aged woman who had recovered from COVID-19. The V call is TRBV29-1, the J call TRBJ2-2; D not certain. The CDR3 reads CSVAITGELFF. In nucleotides, the CDR3 is TGCAGCGTTGCTATCACCGGGGAGCTGTTTTTT.